Shown below are 17 T cell receptor beta chains from a single sample sequenced in a study of blood T cell repertoires in COVID-19. TCRdb keeps only in-frame clones here, not all; method: immunoSEQ multiplex PCR. The data contain under 350,000 clones, approximately 90% of them singletons. Sequencing was done on a sample of peripheral blood. These TCRs come from a man in his forties or fifties with acute or convalescent COVID-19.

This clone was counted a few times. The chain carries TRBV5-5 and TRBJ1-1; D may be TRBD1 (5 bases). The CDR3 extends over 16 amino acids. Germline lookup yields CDR1 SGHKS and CDR2 YYEKEE (reference sequence). Trimming removed 0 bases at V and 0 bases at J, with 12 bases between. The CDR3 spells CASSLEAGYMNTEAFF. The CDR3 DNA sequence: TGTGCCAGCAGCTTGGAAGCAGGGTATATGAACACTGAAGCTTTCTTT.

The genes are TRBV11-2 and TRBJ1-6, with D possibly TRBD1 on 5 matching bases. The ends were cut back, 0 bases at V and 8 bases at J, with 14 bases in the middle. The CDR3 sequence is 16 residues long. Germline lookup yields CDR1 SGHAT and CDR2 FQNNGV. The CDR3 sequence: CASSLDLGRGDSPLHF. The CDR3 nucleotides read TGTGCCAGCAGCTTAGACCTGGGACGGGGGGATTCACCCCTCCACTTT.

The chain uses TRBV4-1 and TRBJ1-3; 7 bases map to TRBD1. V shed 3 bases and J 0 bases; nucleotides not matched to a gene: 8. Germline CDR1 and CDR2: MGHRA and YSYEKL. CDR3 length equals 17 residues. For the CDR3, the DNA is TGCGCCAGCAGCCAGGGACAGCGGATAGTCTCTGGAAACACCATATATTTT. It codes for CASSQGQRIVSGNTIYF.

This clone was seen once. The V and J genes are TRBV25-1 and TRBJ2-3, with TRBD1 matching over 8 bases. V was clipped by 7 bases and J by 4 bases; unmatched bases: 1. There are 12 residues in the CDR3. Germline CDR1 MGHDK, CDR2 SYGVNS. CDR3 amino acids: CASTGGADTQYF. CDR3 DNA: TGTGCCAGCACAGGGGGCGCAGATACGCAGTATTTT. The full variable domain, its missing parts supplied by reference TRBV25-1 and TRBJ2-3, is EADIYQTPRYLVIGTGKKITLECSQTMGHDKMYWYQQDPGMELHLIHYSYGVNSTEKGDLSSESTVSRIRTEHFPLTLESARPSHTSQYLCASTGGADTQYFGPGTRLTVL.

This clone is a singleton in its sample. The chain is built from TRBV24-1 and TRBJ1-1, with 9 bases aligning to TRBD1. Germline lookup yields CDR1 KGHDR and CDR2 SFDVKD. V shed 2 bases and J 11 bases; nucleotides not matched to a gene: 2. This CDR3 has 12 residues. The CDR3 is CATSDWTGAAFF. The CDR3 nucleotides read TGTGCCACCAGTGATTGGACAGGGGCGGCTTTCTTT.

This chain connects TRBV10-2 to TRBJ1-1; perhaps TRBD1 as D (6 bases). The V end was cut by 5 bases, the J end by 0 bases, with 10 bases between. Germline V gene lookup returns CDR1 WSHSY and CDR2 SAAADI. The CDR3 loop spans 14 amino acids. This CDR3 is CASSRDTLNTEAFF. In nucleotides, the CDR3 is TGCGCCAGCAGTCGGGACACCCTGAACACTGAAGCTTTCTTT.

V and J are TRBV3-1 (or the pseudogene TRBV3-2) and TRBJ2-3; 13 positions match TRBD2. This CDR3 contains 19 residues. With 4 bases clipped from V and 0 bases from J, the junction kept 10 bases outside the gene matches. Germline V gene data show CDR1 as LGHDT and CDR2 as YNNKEL (reference sequence). The CDR3 spells CASSRPGLAGILSTDTQYF. In DNA, the CDR3 is TGTGCCAGCAGCCGCCCGGGACTAGCGGGGATCCTAAGCACAGATACGCAGTATTTT.

This CDR3 reads CASSLALTGTYEQYF. CDR3 bases: TGCGCCAGCAGCTTGGCCCTCACAGGAACCTACGAGCAGTACTTC. The chain links TRBV5-1 to TRBJ2-7; D perhaps matches TRBD1 (5 bases). The germline V and J ends were trimmed by 0 bases and 2 bases, with 12 bases remaining between them. This CDR3 contains 15 residues. Germline lookup yields CDR1 SGHRS and CDR2 YFSETQ.

V gene TRBV2 combines with J gene TRBJ1-1, with TRBD1 matching over 7 bases. CDR1 and CDR2 (germline): SNHLY, FYNNEI. The V gene end was trimmed by 8 bases and the J gene end by 8 bases; junction bases not matched to a gene: 8. This CDR3 is 12 amino acids long. This CDR3 reads CASLGQYSEAFF. The CDR3 DNA is TGTGCCAGCTTGGGACAGTACAGCGAAGCTTTCTTT.

The rearrangement links TRBV25-1 to TRBJ1-6; 9 bases are a match to TRBD1. J lost 8 bases, V lost 3 bases, and 8 bases had no gene match. This CDR3 region has 16 residues. Germline V CDR1 and CDR2: MGHDK, SYGVNS. In DNA form, the CDR3 reads TGTGCCAGCAGTGACCCAACGACAGGGGGGGATTCACCCCTCCACTTT. Its translation: CASSDPTTGGDSPLHF.

V and J are TRBV7-9 and TRBJ1-6; 7 positions agree with TRBD1. Unmatched junction bases numbered 9, after V lost 3 bases and J lost 7 bases. Germline V CDR1 and CDR2: SEHNR, FQNEAQ (reference sequence). The CDR3 is 16 amino acids. The CDR3 protein is CASSFVLGTENSPLHF. Here the CDR3 DNA reads TGTGCCAGCAGCTTCGTTCTAGGGACAGAGAATTCACCCCTCCACTTT.

This chain joins TRBV30 and TRBJ1-4, with a tentative D call TRBD1 (5 bases). The V end was cut by 2 bases, the J end by 8 bases, with 18 bases between. The CDR3 runs to 15 residues. CDR1 and CDR2 (germline): GTSNPN, SVGIG (reference sequence). CDR3 DNA: TGTGCCTGGAGTATTAGCGGGGGGGGGATAGAAAAACTGTTTTTT. This codes for CAWSISGGGIEKLFF.

The V gene is TRBV6-5, the J gene TRBJ1-3; D is possibly TRBD1 (5 bases). Trimming took off 2 bases at V and 0 bases at J, with 8 bases between the two ends. Germline V gene lookup returns CDR1 MNHEY and CDR2 SVGAGI. This CDR3 is 15 amino acids long. CDR3 coding DNA: TGTGCCAGCAGTTACGACAGTGTCTCTGGAAACACCATATATTTT. Its protein product is CASSYDSVSGNTIYF.

The chain uses TRBV3-1 (or the pseudogene TRBV3-2) and TRBJ2-7, with TRBD1 matching over 7 bases. The CDR3 is 16 amino acids. Germline V gives CDR1 LGHDT, CDR2 YNNKEL (reference sequence). V dropped 1 base and J dropped 2; count of bases not matched to a gene: 8. CDR3 region: CASSQGTGQAAYEQYF. The CDR3 coding sequence is TGTGCCAGCAGCCAAGGCACCGGACAGGCCGCCTACGAGCAGTACTTC.

This clone was found once. CDR3 sequence (DNA): TGCGCCAGCAGCTTGCCACCGATGGGGGGCACTGAAGCTTTCTTT. It translates to CASSLPPMGGTEAFF. This chain connects TRBV5-1 to TRBJ1-1; tentatively, D is TRBD1 (5 bases). Deletions cut 1 base from V and 4 bases from J, with 14 bases between. The CDR3 runs 15 residues. Germline V CDR1 and CDR2: SGHRS, YFSETQ.

This rearrangement joins TRBV5-1 to TRBJ2-5; the match to TRBD1 covers 8 bases. This CDR3 spans 14 amino acids. The junction had 5 bases not matched to a gene; V was cut back by 2 bases and J by 5 bases. Germline loops: CDR1 SGHRS, CDR2 YFSETQ. The CDR3 loop reads CASSFGQGLETQYF. Here the CDR3 DNA reads TGCGCCAGCAGCTTCGGACAGGGCCTGGAGACCCAGTACTTC.

This clone was detected only once. V is TRBV10-1 and J is TRBJ2-4; D perhaps matches TRBD1 (6 bases). Germline V lookup: CDR1 WNHNN, CDR2 SYGVQD (reference sequence). V lost 4 bases, J lost 5 bases, and 12 bases lay in between. The CDR3 runs 14 residues. The CDR3 spells CASSGSGAENIQYF. CDR3 sequence (DNA): TGCGCCAGCAGTGGGTCAGGGGCGGAAAACATTCAGTACTTC.